This is a list of T cell receptor beta chains from one sample in a study of blood T cell repertoires in COVID-19. Assay used: immunoSEQ multiplex PCR; TCRdb lists only in-frame clones, some missing. Of around 77,000 clones in the sample, about nine tenths were seen once. The sequencing sample was made of peripheral blood. The source is a woman aged 80 or over with active or convalescent COVID-19. Each CDR3 is given with its conserved first and last residue. Fields, in order: V gene, clone size, D gene, J gene, CDR3 protein, CDR3 DNA. D genes are given only for firm matches. The size field is filled for only some rows; it gives once, few, many or a size class.

>TRBV28|-|TRBD1|TRBJ2-7
CASSPGTAGSYEQYF
TGTGCCAGCAGCCCAGGGACAGCAGGCTCCTACGAGCAGTACTTC
>TRBV19|-|TRBD2|TRBJ2-3
CASSMGLGEDTQYF
TGTGCCAGTAGTATGGGACTAGGCGAAGATACGCAGTATTTT
>TRBV6-2/TRBV6-3|-|TRBD2|TRBJ2-7
CASSSILAGVYEQYF
TGTGCCAGCAGTTCGATACTAGCGGGGGTGTACGAGCAGTACTTC
>TRBV7-9|-|TRBD2|TRBJ2-3
CASSLGGGADTQYF
TGTGCCAGCAGCTTAGGGGGAGGGGCAGATACGCAGTATTTT
>TRBV7-2|-|-|TRBJ2-2
CASSSLRTGELFF
TGTGCCAGCAGCTCGCTGCGGACCGGGGAGCTGTTTTTT
>TRBV4-3|-|TRBD1|TRBJ1-3
CASSQGTGSGNTIYF
TGCGCCAGCAGCCAAGGGACAGGGTCTGGAAACACCATATATTTT
>TRBV9|-|-|TRBJ2-3
CASSVGGLLSDTQYF
TGTGCCAGCAGCGTAGGGGGACTCCTTTCAGATACGCAGTATTTT
>TRBV6-5|-|-|TRBJ1-5
CAAGRGTYDNQPQHF
TGTGCCGCAGGACGGGGTACCTATGACAATCAGCCCCAGCATTTT
>TRBV27|-|-|TRBJ1-1
CASSLSPGDTEAFF
TGTGCCAGCAGTCTCTCCCCAGGGGACACTGAAGCTTTCTTT
>TRBV6-2/TRBV6-3|-|TRBD1|TRBJ1-2
CASSDRQGRIAGYTF
TGTGCCAGCAGTGACCGACAGGGAAGGATCGCGGGCTACACCTTC
>TRBV28|-|-|TRBJ1-2
CASSGQGNYGYTF
TGTGCCAGCAGTGGGCAGGGGAACTATGGCTACACCTTC
>TRBV25-1|once|-|TRBJ1-6
CASSGHTGLTLHF
TGTGCCAGCAGTGGACATACAGGGCTCACCCTCCACTTT
>TRBV5-1|-|TRBD2|TRBJ2-7
CASSPASGGLNEQYF
TGCGCCAGCAGCCCGGCTAGCGGGGGCCTAAACGAGCAGTACTTC
>TRBV7-2|-|-|TRBJ2-5
CASSGTSGTQETQYF
TGTGCCAGCAGCGGGACCTCCGGGACTCAAGAGACCCAGTACTTC
>TRBV10-3|-|-|TRBJ1-2
CAISESPGDGGYTF
TGTGCCATCAGTGAGTCACCAGGGGATGGAGGCTACACCTTC
>TRBV6-6|-|TRBD2|TRBJ2-1
CASSLRGGEPYNEQFF
TGTGCCAGCAGTTTACGGGGGGGAGAGCCCTACAATGAGCAGTTCTTC
>TRBV6-2/TRBV6-3|-|TRBD1|TRBJ2-3
CASRPRLTGGIADTQYF
TGTGCCAGCAGGCCTAGATTGACAGGGGGCATAGCAGATACGCAGTATTTT
>TRBV6-2/TRBV6-3|-|-|TRBJ2-1
CASSQDRGSSYNEQFF
TGTGCCAGCAGTCAGGATCGGGGTAGTTCCTACAATGAGCAGTTCTTC
>TRBV19|-|-|TRBJ1-3
CASSPRLRRGNTIYF
TGTGCCAGTTCCCCCCGCTTGAGAAGAGGAAACACCATATATTTT
>TRBV4-1|-|TRBD2|TRBJ2-7
CASSRIGTSGGYEQYF
TGCGCCAGCAGCCGGATCGGGACTAGCGGGGGCTACGAGCAGTACTTC
>TRBV7-2|-|-|TRBJ2-5
CASSWQGGSETQYF
TGTGCCAGCAGCTGGCAGGGGGGATCGGAGACCCAGTACTTC
>TRBV9|many|TRBD1|TRBJ1-6
CASSGTGNSPLHF
TGTGCCAGCAGCGGGACAGGGAATTCACCCCTCCACTTT
>TRBV11-3|-|TRBD2|TRBJ2-7
CASSLAAGVFYEQYF
TGTGCCAGCAGCTTAGCAGCGGGGGTGTTCTACGAGCAGTACTTC
>TRBV10-3|-|-|TRBJ2-3
CAIGPGGSPDTQYF
TGTGCCATCGGCCCCGGGGGAAGCCCAGATACGCAGTATTTT
>TRBV10-3|-|-|TRBJ1-2
CAISESTAGGYTF
TGTGCCATCAGTGAGTCAACTGCCGGTGGCTACACCTTC
>TRBV28|-|-|TRBJ2-3
CASTPGRRSTDTQYF
TGTGCCAGTACCCCTGGCCGGAGGAGCACAGATACGCAGTATTTT
>TRBV30|few|TRBD1|TRBJ1-6
CAWSGGWTGRNSPLHF
TGTGCCTGGAGTGGGGGCTGGACAGGACGCAATTCACCCCTCCACTTT
>TRBV6-1|-|TRBD1|TRBJ2-7
CASSEGSGGSEQYF
TGTGCCAGCAGTGAAGGGTCAGGGGGAAGCGAGCAGTACTTC
>TRBV5-5|-|TRBD2|TRBJ2-7
CASSSTSGSSYEQYF
TGTGCCAGCAGCTCGACTAGCGGTAGCTCCTACGAGCAGTACTTC
>TRBV19|-|-|TRBJ2-6
CASRYSSGANVLTF
TGTGCCAGTAGGTACAGCTCTGGGGCCAACGTCCTGACTTTC
>TRBV4-2|-|-|TRBJ2-2
CASSQGWSTGELFF
TGTGCCAGCAGCCAAGGGTGGAGCACCGGGGAGCTGTTTTTT
>TRBV18|-|TRBD1|TRBJ1-4
CASSPTGSEKLFF
TGTGCCAGCTCACCGACAGGGAGCGAAAAACTGTTTTTT
>TRBV14|-|TRBD1|TRBJ2-4
CASSQLGQGVAKNIQYF
TGTGCCAGCAGCCAACTAGGACAGGGGGTAGCCAAAAACATTCAGTACTTC
>TRBV11-2|-|-|TRBJ2-3
CASRRAGTDTQYF
TGTGCCAGCAGGCGAGCAGGGACAGATACGCAGTATTTT
>TRBV5-1|-|TRBD1|TRBJ2-2
CASSWTGVDTGELFF
TGCGCCAGCAGCTGGACAGGGGTTGACACCGGGGAGCTGTTTTTT
>TRBV7-6|-|-|TRBJ2-7
CASSPGRGYGSYEQYF
TGTGCCAGCAGCCCGGGGCGGGGCTACGGCTCCTACGAGCAGTACTTC
>TRBV11-2|-|TRBD1|TRBJ1-3
CASSTGGQGSGNTIYF
TGTGCCAGCAGCACAGGCGGACAGGGCTCTGGAAACACCATATATTTT
>TRBV5-8|-|-|TRBJ1-5
CASRRQVDSNQPQHF
TGTGCCAGCAGGCGACAGGTGGATAGCAATCAGCCCCAGCATTTT
>TRBV18|-|-|TRBJ1-5
CASSGGENQPQHF
TGTGCCAGCTCAGGGGGGGAGAATCAGCCCCAGCATTTT
>TRBV6-1|once|-|TRBJ1-1
CASSSNNMNTEAFF
TGTGCCAGCAGTTCGAACAACATGAACACTGAAGCTTTCTTT
>TRBV14|-|TRBD2|TRBJ2-1
CASSHSGGFNEQFF
TGTGCCAGCAGCCACAGCGGGGGGTTTAATGAGCAGTTCTTC
>TRBV4-2|-|-|TRBJ1-2
CASSPRTANYGYTF
TGTGCCAGCAGCCCTCGGACAGCTAACTATGGCTACACCTTC
>TRBV12-3/TRBV12-4|-|-|TRBJ1-4
CASSTGTHEKLFF
TGTGCCAGCTCGACCGGGACACATGAAAAACTGTTTTTT
>TRBV2|-|-|TRBJ1-1
CASSETEAFF
TGTGCCAGCAGTGAAACAGAAGCTTTCTTT
>TRBV6-1|few|TRBD2|TRBJ2-5
CASSELAGGPQETQYF
TGTGCCAGCAGTGAACTAGCGGGGGGCCCCCAAGAGACCCAGTACTTC
>TRBV4-1|once|-|TRBJ1-4
CASSQSPVAGVNEKLFF
TGCGCCAGCAGCCAATCTCCGGTGGCAGGCGTAAATGAAAAACTGTTTTTT
>TRBV12-2|-|-|TRBJ2-3
CASRLAGLGYTQYF
TGTGCAAGTCGCTTAGCGGGCTTGGGTTATACGCAGTATTTT
>TRBV12-3/TRBV12-4|-|-|TRBJ1-2
CASTRAYGYTF
TGTGCCAGCACCAGGGCCTATGGCTACACCTTC
>TRBV7-9|-|TRBD1|TRBJ1-2
CASSPGQGGGYTF
TGTGCCAGCAGCCCGGGACAGGGGGGCGGCTACACCTTC
>TRBV18|-|TRBD1|TRBJ2-7
CASSLGQGYEQYF
TGTGCCAGCTCGCTCGGACAGGGCTACGAGCAGTACTTC
>TRBV9|-|-|TRBJ2-3
CASSVEETGTSTDTQYF
TGTGCCAGCAGCGTAGAGGAGACAGGCACTAGCACAGATACGCAGTATTTT
>TRBV6-5|-|-|TRBJ2-1
CASRGALTYNEQFF
TGTGCCAGCAGGGGGGCCCTAACCTACAATGAGCAGTTCTTC
>TRBV5-6|-|TRBD1|TRBJ2-6
CASSFRTGGASGANVLTF
TGTGCCAGCAGCTTTAGGACAGGGGGTGCCTCTGGGGCCAACGTCCTGACTTTC
>TRBV7-9|-|-|TRBJ1-1
CASSPGDGSNTEAFF
TGTGCCAGCAGCCCGGGGGACGGTTCGAACACTGAAGCTTTCTTT
>TRBV9|-|-|TRBJ1-4
CASSGTATNEKLFF
TGTGCCAGCAGCGGGACAGCAACTAATGAAAAACTGTTTTTT
>TRBV27|-|TRBD2|TRBJ2-7
CASWKWGGSSYEQYF
TGTGCCAGCTGGAAGTGGGGGGGAAGCTCCTACGAGCAGTACTTC
>TRBV6-5|-|TRBD1|TRBJ2-1
CASSLTRGPGNEQFF
TGTGCCAGCAGCCTAACCAGGGGGCCCGGCAATGAGCAGTTCTTC
>TRBV9|-|-|TRBJ2-2
CASSGQGIGTTGELFF
TGTGCCAGCAGCGGACAGGGAATTGGGACTACCGGGGAGCTGTTTTTT